The sequence of this TCR beta chain was determined in a study of T-cell memory formation after mild COVID-19. This clonotype has more than one count but fewer than ten. As yet, its antigen is unknown. Employing constant-segment primers, 5'RACE generated TCR alpha and TCR beta cDNA libraries bearing sample barcodes and UMIs. TCRdb re-called the 5' RACE reads through MiXCR, storing one row per CDR3 protein. The sample consists of about 49,000 distinct CDR3 sequences, around 25% of them appearing once. V lost 7 bases, J lost 7 bases, and 11 bases lay in between. This CDR3 comprises 11 residues. Germline CDR1 and CDR2: SQVTM and ANQGSEA. Study findings and constraints: Second-wave clones that peaked on day 37 lacked confirmed SARS-CoV-2 specificity.

The TCR comes from a young man who had mild COVID-19 (a few samples of this study predate the infection). Cell type and time point are not known. The chain joins TRBV29-1 to TRBJ2-1, with D possibly matching TRBD1 (6 bases). Input material: PBMCs or a T cell subset sorted from them (not recorded which). This CDR3 reads CSGRTANEQFF. The CDR3 region has the DNA TGCAGCGGCCGGACAGCGAATGAGCAGTTCTTC.